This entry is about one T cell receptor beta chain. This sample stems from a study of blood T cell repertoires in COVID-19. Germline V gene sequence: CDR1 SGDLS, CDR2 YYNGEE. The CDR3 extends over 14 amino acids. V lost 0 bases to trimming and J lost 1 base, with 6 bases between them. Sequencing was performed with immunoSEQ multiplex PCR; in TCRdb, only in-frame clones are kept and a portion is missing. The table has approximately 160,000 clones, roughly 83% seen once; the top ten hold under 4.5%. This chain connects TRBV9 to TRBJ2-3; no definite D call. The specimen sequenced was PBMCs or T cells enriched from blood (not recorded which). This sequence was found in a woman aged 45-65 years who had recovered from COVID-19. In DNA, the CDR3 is TGTGCCAGCAGCGTAGCGTATGGCACAGATACGCAGTATTTT. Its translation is CASSVAYGTDTQYF.